Listed below are T cell receptor beta chains from one sample, sequenced in a study of regulatory T cells in long-lasting Graves disease. TCRdb reprocessed the multiplex PCR reads with MiXCR, giving one entry per CDR3 protein. The top ten hold 20% to 25% of the sample, which has more than 300,000 distinct CDR3 sequences, 15% to 19% seen once. The material sequenced was peripheral blood mononuclear cells (PBMCs), taken at new diagnosis, from a patient treated with antithyroid drugs. These receptor sequences come from a female donor with Graves disease. The CDR3 runs from the conserved cysteine through the conserved F or W. A D gene is named only where the DNA matches it firmly. Size is omitted from some rows. Given values are once, few, many or a class for expanded clones.

d_call j_call v_call clone_size cdr3_aa cdr3_nt
NA TRBJ1-1 TRBV7-9 many CASIREVDSRTEAFF TGTGCCAGCATCCGAGAGGTGGACAGTCGTACTGAAGCTTTCTTT
NA TRBJ2-1 TRBV20-1 many CSVGGTYNEQFF TGCAGCGTAGGGGGGACCTACAATGAGCAGTTCTTC
TRBD2 TRBJ2-5 TRBV6-2/TRBV6-3 many CASSERSSGHRETQYF TGTGCCAGCAGTGAGAGGTCTAGCGGGCACCGGGAGACCCAGTACTTC
NA TRBJ1-2 TRBV24-1 many CATSGGVGYTF TGTGCCACCAGTGGGGGGGTCGGCTACACCTTC
NA TRBJ2-4 TRBV3-1 many CASSDGWRVTQNIQYF TGTGCCAGCAGCGATGGGTGGAGGGTGACTCAAAACATTCAGTACTTC
TRBD1 TRBJ1-5 TRBV7-9 many CASSLGQGGEQPQHF TGTGCCAGCAGCTTAGGACAGGGTGGTGAACAGCCCCAGCATTTT
TRBD2 TRBJ2-2 TRBV2 few CAIITSGSSGELFF TGTGCCATCATAACTAGCGGGAGTTCCGGGGAGCTGTTTTTT
TRBD2 TRBJ2-3 TRBV27 many CASLIRGGRTDTQYF TGTGCCAGCCTAATACGGGGGGGAAGGACAGATACGCAGTATTTT
NA TRBJ1-1 TRBV18 many CASSPGEGTEAFF TGTGCCAGCAGTCCAGGGGAGGGCACTGAAGCTTTCTTT
NA TRBJ1-2 TRBV27 many CASSLSLRTPGYTF TGTGCCAGCAGTTTATCGTTACGGACCCCAGGCTACACCTTC
NA TRBJ2-5 TRBV9 few CASSPGGTGETQYF TGTGCCAGCAGCCCCGGGGGAACTGGGGAGACCCAGTACTTC
NA TRBJ2-7 TRBV7-2 many CASSLRVGGRDFSYEQYF TGTGCCAGCAGCTTAAGAGTAGGCGGCCGGGACTTCTCCTACGAGCAGTACTTC
NA TRBJ2-6 TRBV9 NA CASSDWVAGANVLTF TGTGCCAGCAGCGATTGGGTAGCTGGGGCCAACGTCCTGACTTTC
NA TRBJ2-5 TRBV7-9 few CASSLALRTEETQYF TGTGCCAGCAGCTTAGCGCTGAGGACCGAAGAGACCCAGTACTTC
NA TRBJ1-5 TRBV9 many CASSESRGRDQPQHF TGTGCCAGCAGCGAAAGCAGGGGAAGGGATCAGCCCCAGCATTTT
TRBD2 TRBJ2-1 TRBV4-1 NA CASSQVERGGVSEQFF TGCGCCAGCAGCCAAGTTGAGCGGGGGGGCGTTTCTGAGCAGTTCTTC
NA TRBJ1-1 TRBV20-1 many CSATHRVRDTEAFF TGCAGTGCTACTCACAGGGTGAGGGACACTGAAGCTTTCTTT
TRBD1 TRBJ1-1 TRBV4-1 many CASSRAGGYAFF TGCGCCAGCAGCCGCGCAGGGGGGTACGCTTTCTTT
NA TRBJ2-1 TRBV20-1 few CSAAENIQFF TGCAGTGCGGCTGAAAACATTCAGTTCTTC
NA TRBJ2-1 TRBV7-8 NA CASSDRPGPDNEQFF TGTGCCAGCAGCGACAGACCGGGACCCGATAATGAGCAGTTCTTC
NA TRBJ1-2 TRBV5-8 many CASSPYVGEYGYTF TGTGCCAGCAGCCCCTATGTGGGAGAATATGGCTACACCTTC
NA TRBJ2-1 TRBV20-1 many CSARRPSGRGNEQFF TGCAGTGCTAGAAGGCCTAGCGGAAGGGGGAATGAGCAGTTCTTC
NA TRBJ2-7 TRBV12-3/TRBV12-4 many CASSVGGHEQYF TGTGCCAGCAGCGTGGGTGGACACGAGCAGTACTTC
NA TRBJ1-5 TRBV6-1 many CASFRPKDPSQPQHF TGTGCCAGCTTTAGGCCCAAGGACCCAAGTCAGCCCCAGCATTTT
NA TRBJ1-2 TRBV5-1 NA CASSSAAGNGYTF TGCGCCAGCAGCTCAGCAGCAGGGAACGGCTACACCTTC
NA TRBJ1-1 TRBV5-1 many CASSLWTGANTEAFF TGCGCCAGCAGCTTGTGGACGGGGGCGAACACTGAAGCTTTCTTT
NA TRBJ1-1 TRBV4-2 NA CASSQDPFGNTEAFF TGTGCCAGCAGCCAGGATCCATTCGGGAACACTGAAGCTTTCTTT
NA TRBJ2-2 TRBV6-4 NA CASSDKGTGELFF TGTGCCAGCAGTGACAAAGGTACCGGGGAGCTGTTTTTT
NA TRBJ1-2 TRBV27 many CASSFGGTYGYTF TGTGCCAGCAGTTTCGGCGGTACCTATGGCTACACCTTC
NA TRBJ2-2 TRBV9 few CASSDLGGNTGELFF TGTGCCAGCAGCGACCTGGGTGGGAACACCGGGGAGCTGTTTTTT